These 20 T cell receptor beta chains came from one sample sequenced in a study of blood T cell repertoires in COVID-19. Some clones are missing from TCRdb's copy, which holds only in-frame ones; the method was immunoSEQ multiplex PCR. This sample has approximately 270,000 clones, with roughly nine tenths found just once. Sequenced input: PBMCs or T cells enriched from blood (not recorded which). Receptor source: a human donor in a cohort exposed to, infected with or recovered from COVID-19 (not recorded which). The donor label of this sample is uncertain.

This chain connects TRBV27 to TRBJ1-3; D unclear. This CDR3 contains 12 residues. Germline lookup yields CDR1 MNHEY and CDR2 SMNVEV (reference sequence). Trimming stripped 9 bases from V and 0 bases from J, with 6 bases between. The CDR3: CASQSSGNTIYF. CDR3 nucleotide sequence: TGTGCCAGTCAGTCCTCTGGAAACACCATATATTTT.

The genes are TRBV28 and TRBJ2-7; perhaps TRBD1 as D (6 bases). V was pared by 5 bases and J by 6 bases, with 17 bases between. This CDR3 has 14 amino acids. Per the germline V gene, CDR1 is MDHEN and CDR2 is SYDVKM. The CDR3 is CASSPQGGFGEQYF. The CDR3 nucleotides are TGTGCCAGCAGTCCACAGGGTGGGTTCGGCGAGCAGTACTTC.

CDR3 nucleotides: TGTGCCAGCAGCTTGACCCGGGAGGCTGAAGCTTTCTTT. Encoded protein: CASSLTREAEAFF. The chain recombines TRBV13 with TRBJ1-1; D is unclear. The length of the CDR3 is 13 residues. CDR1 and CDR2 from the germline V gene are PRHDT and FYEKMQ (reference sequence). Trimming cost V 3 bases and J 6 bases, with 11 bases left between them.

The chain uses TRBV3-1 (or the pseudogene TRBV3-2) and TRBJ1-5, with a weak D call TRBD1 (5 bases). The germline gives CDR1 LGHDT, CDR2 YNNKEL (reference sequence). V was trimmed by 3 bases and J by 9 bases, leaving 9 bases between them. This CDR3 is built from 12 residues. CDR3 region: CASSQGTGPQHF. CDR3 in DNA: TGTGCCAGCAGCCAGGGCACAGGGCCCCAGCATTTT.

The chain has TRBV12-3 or TRBV12-4 and TRBJ1-2, with 7 nucleotides matching TRBD1. With 6 bases clipped from V and 8 bases from J, the junction kept 6 bases outside the gene matches. CDR3 size: 12 residues. The CDR3: CASRPGGDGYTF. The CDR3 DNA follows: TGTGCCAGCAGACCAGGGGGAGACGGCTACACCTTC.

The chain recombines TRBV29-1 with TRBJ2-2; D is unclear. There are 13 residues in the CDR3. V was shortened by 5 bases and J by 2 bases, with 9 bases between the two germline ends. Germline V gene data show CDR1 as SQVTM and CDR2 as ANQGSEA. For the CDR3, the DNA is TGCAGCGTTAGGCGTAGCAACACCGGGGAGCTGTTTTTT. Protein: CSVRRSNTGELFF.

The chain is built from TRBV9 and TRBJ2-3; possibly TRBD2 for D (5 bases). This CDR3 is 15 amino acids long. Trimming shortened V by 0 bases and J by 2 bases, and 10 bases separated the two germline ends. Germline CDR1 SGDLS, CDR2 YYNGEE. The CDR3 bases are TGTGCCAGCAGCGTAGGGGCGCGGGTCACAGATACGCAGTATTTT. It is translated as CASSVGARVTDTQYF.

This chain uses TRBV19 with TRBJ1-6, with D tentatively TRBD1 (5 bases). The ends were cut back, 5 bases at V and 0 bases at J, with 14 bases in the middle. The CDR3 contains 17 residues. Germline V CDR1 and CDR2: LNHDA, SQIVND (reference sequence). The CDR3 reads CASSPRQTSSYNSPLHF. In DNA form, the CDR3 reads TGTGCCAGTAGTCCACGACAGACGAGCTCCTATAATTCACCCCTCCACTTT.

The chain's CDR3 is CASNRFSGWGNTEAFF. The CDR3 DNA sequence: TGTGCCAGTAACCGCTTCTCGGGGTGGGGAAACACTGAAGCTTTCTTT. This chain joins TRBV19 and TRBJ1-1; D uncertain. CDR1 is LNHDA, CDR2 SQIVND, per germline (reference sequence). V was clipped by 7 bases and J by 2 bases, with 20 bases between them. The CDR3 is 16 amino acids.

V usage is TRBV6-5 and J usage is TRBJ2-7; TRBD1 aligns across 9 bases. Germline values: CDR1 MNHEY, CDR2 SVGAGI. The CDR3 is 14 residues long. Trimming removed 11 bases from V and 6 bases from J; junction bases left unmatched: 14. In DNA, the CDR3 is TGTGCCGGCCATCCCGGGACAGGGTTCTCCGAGCAGTACTTC. Translation gives CAGHPGTGFSEQYF.

The chain joins TRBV19 to TRBJ1-5, with TRBD1 as a possible D gene (6 bases). CDR3 size: 15 residues. V was trimmed by 9 bases and J by 6 bases, leaving 21 bases between them. Germline CDR1 LNHDA, CDR2 SQIVND (reference sequence). CDR3 region: CASHPGGGGGQPQHF. The CDR3 DNA follows: TGTGCCAGCCACCCGGGGGGCGGAGGTGGTCAGCCCCAGCATTTT.

This chain uses TRBV7-2 with TRBJ1-2; D gene ambiguous. There are 14 residues in the CDR3. Trimming took 5 bases from V and 4 from J, leaving 14 bases between them. CDR1 is SGHTA and CDR2 is FQGNSA in the germline V gene. The CDR3 nucleotides are TGTGCCAGCAGCCAGCCCGGGGATTTCTATGGCTACACCTTC. This gives the protein CASSQPGDFYGYTF.

The rearrangement links TRBV19 to TRBJ1-1; D possibly corresponds to TRBD1 (5 bases). This CDR3 has 14 residues. Germline V gene lookup returns CDR1 LNHDA and CDR2 SQIVND (reference sequence). V lost 9 bases, J lost 1 base, and 15 bases lay in between. The CDR3, as DNA: TGTGCCAGGGTGAAGAAGGGGTCGAACACTGAAGCTTTCTTT. Its translation: CARVKKGSNTEAFF.

The V gene is TRBV12-5, the J gene TRBJ2-2; no clear D. The germline V gene has CDR1 LGHNT and CDR2 FRNRAP. V dropped 1 base and J dropped 4 bases, with 7 bases sitting between them. The CDR3 is made up of 14 amino acids. The chain's CDR3 is CASGLEEPTGELFF. DNA of the CDR3: TGTGCTAGTGGTTTGGAGGAGCCCACCGGGGAGCTGTTTTTT.

The chain uses TRBV7-9 and TRBJ1-2; D unclear. Germline V lookup: CDR1 SEHNR, CDR2 FQNEAQ (reference sequence). The CDR3 totals 15 residues. V lost 2 bases and J lost 7, with 17 bases in between. In nucleotides, the CDR3 is TGTGCCAGCAGCTTAAACAGCCACCTTTTTGGTGGCTACACCTTC. Amino acids: CASSLNSHLFGGYTF.

V usage is TRBV11-3 and J usage is TRBJ2-1; 8 bases match TRBD1. The CDR3 covers 16 residues. After removal of 5 bases from V and 0 bases from J, the junction contained 6 bases not matched to a gene. Germline assignment: CDR1 SGHNT and CDR2 YENEEA. The CDR3 here is CASSPGQGRSYNEQFF. The CDR3 nucleotides are TGTGCCAGCAGCCCAGGACAGGGCCGCTCCTACAATGAGCAGTTCTTC.

The chain links TRBV12-3 or TRBV12-4 to TRBJ1-2; 7 bases are a match to TRBD1. V was pared by 1 base and J by 12 bases, with 8 bases of the junction left unmatched. The CDR3 has 13 residues. This CDR3 reads CASSLEGAQAHTF. CDR3 coding DNA: TGTGCCAGCAGTTTAGAGGGGGCGCAGGCTCACACCTTC.

V is TRBV5-1 and J is TRBJ2-2; D call uncertain. V was clipped by 0 bases and J by 2 bases, with 11 bases between them. From germline, CDR1 is SGHRS and CDR2 YFSETQ. This CDR3 comprises 16 residues. The CDR3 nucleotides are TGCGCCAGCAGCTTGGCCCCTGGGCACAACACCGGGGAGCTGTTTTTT. Translation: CASSLAPGHNTGELFF.

J is TRBJ2-1 and V is TRBV19; 11 nucleotides align to TRBD2. The CDR3 runs to 17 residues. V dropped 2 bases and J dropped 4; count of bases not matched to a gene: 7. Germline CDR1 LNHDA, CDR2 SQIVND (reference sequence). The CDR3 spells CASSIRGTSGSYNEQFF. DNA for the CDR3: TGTGCCAGTAGTATAAGAGGGACTAGCGGTTCATACAATGAGCAGTTCTTC.

This clone has only one observation. V usage is TRBV6-2 or TRBV6-3 and J usage is TRBJ2-7; 8 nucleotides align to TRBD2. This CDR3 has 14 residues. Trimming took 2 bases from V and 5 from J; bases not matched to a gene: 5. Germline V gene lookup returns CDR1 MNHEY and CDR2 SVGEGT. This CDR3 reads CASSYGSGGDEQYF. DNA for the CDR3: TGTGCCAGCAGTTACGGGTCCGGGGGGGACGAGCAGTACTTC.